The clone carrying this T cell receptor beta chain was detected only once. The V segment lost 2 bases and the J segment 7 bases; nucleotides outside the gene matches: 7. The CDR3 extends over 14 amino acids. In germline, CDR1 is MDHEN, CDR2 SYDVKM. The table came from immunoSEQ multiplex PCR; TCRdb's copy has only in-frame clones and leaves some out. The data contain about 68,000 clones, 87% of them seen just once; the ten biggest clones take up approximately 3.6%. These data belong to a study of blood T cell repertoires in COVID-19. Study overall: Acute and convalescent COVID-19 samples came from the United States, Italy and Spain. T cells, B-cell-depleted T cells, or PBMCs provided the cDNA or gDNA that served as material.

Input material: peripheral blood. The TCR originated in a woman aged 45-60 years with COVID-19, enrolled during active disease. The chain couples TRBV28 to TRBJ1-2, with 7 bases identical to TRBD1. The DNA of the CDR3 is TGTGCCAGCAGTTTAAAGGCAGGGGGTACTGGCTACACCTTC. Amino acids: CASSLKAGGTGYTF.